The subject of this entry is one T cell receptor beta chain. This table comes from immunoSEQ multiplex PCR, and its TCRdb copy is limited to in-frame clones, with some not included. In the table there are 700,000 or so clones, approximately 85% of which are singletons. Germline CDR1 and CDR2: LGHNA and YSLEER. The CDR3 spans 15 residues. The germline V and J ends were trimmed by 0 bases and 6 bases, with 13 bases remaining between them. These data come from a study of shared T cell receptors in the human thymus. In addition, the sample was reused for a study of human thymus T cells. That investigation notes: The donors were infants in Finland with congenital heart defects, otherwise immunologically healthy. Thymus was obtained from resections taken during corrective heart surgery. Gene usage (both V and J) appeared biased in thymic and blood repertoires. Thymic TCR repertoires of unrelated people reportedly overlapped highly.

Material for sequencing was thymocytes. This TCR came from a girl less than two years old with a congenital heart defect. This chain links TRBV4-3 with TRBJ2-3, with a weak D call TRBD2 (7 bases). The DNA for the CDR3 is TGCGCCAGCAGCCAAGATAAGTCGGGGGGCGATACGCAGTATTTT. It codes for CASSQDKSGGDTQYF.